This T cell receptor beta chain derives from a study of blood T cell repertoires in COVID-19. Some clones are missing from TCRdb's copy, which holds only in-frame ones; the method was immunoSEQ multiplex PCR. This repertoire shows 250,000 to 350,000 clones, roughly 84% found once; its top ten account for roughly 1.5%. Looked up from germline, CDR1 is SGHRS and CDR2 is YFSETQ. CDR3 length: 14 residues. Unmatched junction bases numbered 7, after V lost 5 bases and J lost 5 bases. The clonotype originates from a human donor with COVID-19, enrolled during active disease. The donor label of this sample is uncertain. The chain employs TRBV5-1 and TRBJ2-5; TRBD1 aligns across 9 bases. Material: peripheral blood. CDR3 protein: CASRQGAAGETQYF. In nucleotides, the CDR3 is TGCGCCAGCAGACAGGGGGCCGCAGGGGAGACCCAGTACTTC. The full variable domain, its missing parts supplied by reference TRBV5-1 and TRBJ2-5, is KAGVTQTPRYLIKTRGQQVTLSCSPISGHRSVSWYQQTPGQGLQFLFEYFSETQRNKGNFPGRFSGRQFSNSRSEMNVSTLELGDSALYLCASRQGAAGETQYFGPGTRLLVL.